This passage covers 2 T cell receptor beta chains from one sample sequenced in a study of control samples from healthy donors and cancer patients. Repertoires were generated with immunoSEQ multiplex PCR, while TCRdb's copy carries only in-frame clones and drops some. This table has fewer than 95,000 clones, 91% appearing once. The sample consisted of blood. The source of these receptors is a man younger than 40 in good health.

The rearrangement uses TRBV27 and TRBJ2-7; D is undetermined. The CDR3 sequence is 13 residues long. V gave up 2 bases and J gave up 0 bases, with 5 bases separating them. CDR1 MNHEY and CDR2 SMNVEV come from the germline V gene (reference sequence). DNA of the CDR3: TGTGCCAGCAGTTTAAAGGGCTCCTACGAGCAGTACTTC. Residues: CASSLKGSYEQYF.

DNA of the CDR3: TGTGCCAGCAGTTACTACCGGGGGGCGGGAGATACGCAGTATTTT. It codes for CASSYYRGAGDTQYF. The chain employs TRBV6-6 and TRBJ2-3; tentatively, D is TRBD2 (7 bases). The ends were cut back, 1 base at V and 5 bases at J, with 13 bases in the middle. The CDR3 loop spans 15 amino acids. Germline V gene data show CDR1 as MNHNY and CDR2 as SVGAGI (reference sequence).